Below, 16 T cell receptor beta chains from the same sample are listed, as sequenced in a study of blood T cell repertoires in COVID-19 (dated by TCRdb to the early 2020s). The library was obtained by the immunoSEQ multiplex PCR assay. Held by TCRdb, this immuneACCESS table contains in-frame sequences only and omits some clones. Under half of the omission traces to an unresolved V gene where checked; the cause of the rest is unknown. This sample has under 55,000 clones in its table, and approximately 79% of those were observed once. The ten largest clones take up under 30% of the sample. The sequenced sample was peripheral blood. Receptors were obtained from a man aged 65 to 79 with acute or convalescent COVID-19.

The CDR3 reads CASSMVGRMNSPLHF. CDR3 sequence (DNA): TGTGCCAGTAGTATGGTCGGCAGGATGAATTCACCCCTCCACTTT. The rearrangement links TRBV19 to TRBJ1-6, with D unclear. From germline, CDR1 is LNHDA and CDR2 SQIVND (reference sequence). Trimming removed 3 bases at V and 7 bases at J, with 13 bases between. The CDR3 loop spans 15 amino acids.

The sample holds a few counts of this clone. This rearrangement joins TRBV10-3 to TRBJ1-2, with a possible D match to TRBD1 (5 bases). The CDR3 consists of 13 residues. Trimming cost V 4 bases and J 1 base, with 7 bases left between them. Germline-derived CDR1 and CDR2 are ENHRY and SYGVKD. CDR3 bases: TGTGCCATCAGTGGGGGCAATAACTATGGCTACACCTTC. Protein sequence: CAISGGNNYGYTF.

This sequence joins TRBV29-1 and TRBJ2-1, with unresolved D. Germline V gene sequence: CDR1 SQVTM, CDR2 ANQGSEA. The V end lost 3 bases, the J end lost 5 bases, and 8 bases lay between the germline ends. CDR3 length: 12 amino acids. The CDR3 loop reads CSVDVQNNEQFF. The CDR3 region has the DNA TGCAGCGTTGATGTCCAGAACAATGAGCAGTTCTTC.

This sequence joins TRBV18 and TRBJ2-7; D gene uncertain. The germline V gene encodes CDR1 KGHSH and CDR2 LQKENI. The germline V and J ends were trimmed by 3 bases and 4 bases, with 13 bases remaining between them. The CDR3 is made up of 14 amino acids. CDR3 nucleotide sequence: TGTGCCAGCTCACCCCCAGAGGTGAGGTACGAGCAGTACTTC. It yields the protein CASSPPEVRYEQYF. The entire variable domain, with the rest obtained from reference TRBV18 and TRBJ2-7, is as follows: NAGVMQNPRHLVRRRGQEARLRCSPMKGHSHVYWYRQLPEEGLKFMVYLQKENIIDESGMPKERFSAEFPKEGPSILRIQQVVRGDSAAYFCASSPPEVRYEQYFGPGTRLTVT.

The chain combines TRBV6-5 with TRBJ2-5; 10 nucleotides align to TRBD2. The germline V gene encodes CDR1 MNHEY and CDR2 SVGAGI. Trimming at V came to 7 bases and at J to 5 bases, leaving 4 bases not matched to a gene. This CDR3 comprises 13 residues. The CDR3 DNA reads TGTGCCAGCAAGCGGGAGGGCCTGGAGACCCAGTACTTC. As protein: CASKREGLETQYF.

DNA for the CDR3: TGTGCCTCCCAGGCGGGGGGCCACAATGAGCAGTTCTTC. Translation: CASQAGGHNEQFF. The chain couples TRBV30 to TRBJ2-1; 8 bases are a match to TRBD2. The CDR3 has 13 amino acids. With V trimmed by 7 bases and J by 5 bases, 7 bases remained unmatched. Germline V gene sequence: CDR1 GTSNPN, CDR2 SVGIG (reference sequence).

As DNA, the CDR3 is TGTGCCAGCAGCCCCCCCCGGTTTAGTTCACCCCTCCACTTT. Encoded protein: CASSPPRFSSPLHF. This sequence joins TRBV28 and TRBJ1-6; no definite D call. CDR3 length equals 14 residues. Per germline, CDR1 MDHEN and CDR2 SYDVKM. The V and J ends lost 6 bases and 9 bases respectively, with 15 bases between them.

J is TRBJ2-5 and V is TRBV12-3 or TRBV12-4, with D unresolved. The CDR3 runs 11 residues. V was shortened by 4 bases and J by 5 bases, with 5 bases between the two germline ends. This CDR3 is CASSSSETQYF. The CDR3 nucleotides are TGTGCCAGCAGTTCATCCGAGACCCAGTACTTC.

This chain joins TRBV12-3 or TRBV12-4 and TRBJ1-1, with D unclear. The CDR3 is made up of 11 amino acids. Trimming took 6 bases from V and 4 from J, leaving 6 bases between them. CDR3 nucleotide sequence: TGTGCCAGCAGGTCAGTCACTGAAGCTTTCTTT. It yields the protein CASRSVTEAFF.

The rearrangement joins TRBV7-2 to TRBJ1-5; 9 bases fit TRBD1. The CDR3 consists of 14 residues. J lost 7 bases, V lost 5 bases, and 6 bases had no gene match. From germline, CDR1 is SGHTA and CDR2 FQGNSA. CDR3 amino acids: CASSPTGGRQPQHF. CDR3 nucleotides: TGTGCCAGCAGCCCGACAGGGGGTAGACAGCCCCAGCATTTT.

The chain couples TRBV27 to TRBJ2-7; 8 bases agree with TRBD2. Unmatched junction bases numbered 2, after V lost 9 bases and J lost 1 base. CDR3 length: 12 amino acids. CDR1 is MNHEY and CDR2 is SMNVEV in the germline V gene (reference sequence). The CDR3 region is CASSGDSYEQYF. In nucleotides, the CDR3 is TGTGCCAGTAGCGGGGATTCCTACGAGCAGTACTTC.

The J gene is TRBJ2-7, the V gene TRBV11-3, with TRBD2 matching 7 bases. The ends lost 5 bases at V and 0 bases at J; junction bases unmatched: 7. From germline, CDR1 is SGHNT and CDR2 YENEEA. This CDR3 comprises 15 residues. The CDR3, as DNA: TGTGCCAGCAGCCCACGGGGGGTTTTCTCCTACGAGCAGTACTTC. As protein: CASSPRGVFSYEQYF.

CDR3 sequence reads: CASSTPGLATWGNEQFF. CDR3 coding DNA: TGTGCCAGCAGCACACCGGGACTAGCCACCTGGGGGAATGAGCAGTTCTTC. The gene calls are TRBV25-1 and TRBJ2-1; TRBD2 matches 9 bases. J lost 7 bases, V lost 6 bases, and 16 bases had no gene match. Germline CDR1 and CDR2: MGHDK and SYGVNS. This CDR3 contains 17 residues. Full variable domain (rest looked up from reference TRBV25-1 and TRBJ2-1): EADIYQTPRYLVIGTGKKITLECSQTMGHDKMYWYQQDPGMELHLIHYSYGVNSTEKGDLSSESTVSRIRTEHFPLTLESARPSHTSQYLCASSTPGLATWGNEQFFGPGTRLTVL.

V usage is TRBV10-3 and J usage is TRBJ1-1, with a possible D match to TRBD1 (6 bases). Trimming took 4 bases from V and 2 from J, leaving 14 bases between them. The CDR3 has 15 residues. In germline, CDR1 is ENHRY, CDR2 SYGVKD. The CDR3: CAISARGAINTEAFF. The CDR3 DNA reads TGTGCCATCAGTGCTCGGGGGGCGATTAACACTGAAGCTTTCTTT.

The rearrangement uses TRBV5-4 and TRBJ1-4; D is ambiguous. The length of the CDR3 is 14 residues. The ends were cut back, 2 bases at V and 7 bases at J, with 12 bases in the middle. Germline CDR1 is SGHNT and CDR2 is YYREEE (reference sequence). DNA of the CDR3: TGTGCCAGCAGCTTCGATCGATCCGGTGAAAAACTGTTTTTT. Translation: CASSFDRSGEKLFF. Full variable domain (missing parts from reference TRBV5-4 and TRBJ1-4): ETGVTQSPTHLIKTRGQQVTLRCSSQSGHNTVSWYQQALGQGPQFIFQYYREEENGRGNFPPRFSGLQFPNYSSELNVNALELDDSALYLCASSFDRSGEKLFFGSGTQLSVL.

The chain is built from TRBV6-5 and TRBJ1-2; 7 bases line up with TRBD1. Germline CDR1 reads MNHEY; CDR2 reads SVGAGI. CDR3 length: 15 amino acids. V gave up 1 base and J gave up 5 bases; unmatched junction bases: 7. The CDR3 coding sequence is TGTGCCAGCAGTTACTGGAACAGGGGCCCTTATGGCTACACCTTC. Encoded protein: CASSYWNRGPYGYTF.